The clone carrying this TCR beta chain has a handful of counts. This sample is drawn from a study of blood T cell repertoires in COVID-19. For the study at large: COVID-19 samples, acute and convalescent, were from the United States, Italy and Spain. PBMCs, B-cell-depleted T cells, or T cells provided the cDNA or gDNA that made up the material.

Authors' methods: From reference gene primer amplification, estimates of nucleated cell counts were derived. The assay was immunoSEQ multiplex PCR, and TCRdb's table has in-frame clones only and misses some. The V and J calls and clone size were taken over from that table, and D and trimming were inferred from the DNA. The sample lists fewer than 200,000 clones, about 80% seen once, with about 7.2% in the top ten. From germline, CDR1 is SQVTM and CDR2 ANQGSEA. CDR3 length equals 15 residues. After removal of 6 bases from V and 3 bases from J, the junction contained 8 bases not matched to a gene. The sequenced sample consisted of peripheral blood. This chain connects TRBV29-1 to TRBJ2-1; TRBD2 agrees at 10 bases. This TCR was recovered from a man aged 55 to 69 with acute or convalescent COVID-19. The CDR3 nucleotides are TGCAGCGTCGATCTGACTAGCGGGTTCTACAATGAGCAGTTCTTC. It translates to CSVDLTSGFYNEQFF.